These 21 T cell receptor beta chains were all obtained from the same sample, sequenced in a study of blood T cell repertoires in COVID-19. Data came from immunoSEQ multiplex PCR; TCRdb stores just in-frame clones and leaves some out. The data contain approximately 65,000 clones, 70% to 90% of them seen just once; the ten biggest clones take up approximately 4.2%. The sample taken for sequencing was peripheral blood. The receptors shown here come from a man aged 50 to 59 with acute or convalescent COVID-19.

The rearrangement joins TRBV9 to TRBJ2-3, with 8 bases lining up with TRBD2. The CDR3 is 15 residues long. V was clipped by 6 bases and J by 2 bases; unmatched bases: 8. CDR1 SGDLS and CDR2 YYNGEE come from the germline V gene. The CDR3 sequence is CASTPGGGHTDTQYF. The CDR3 DNA reads TGTGCCAGCACCCCCGGCGGGGGGCACACAGATACGCAGTATTTT.

This chain links TRBV27 with TRBJ1-1; possible D gene TRBD1, 6 bases. CDR1 is MNHEY and CDR2 is SMNVEV in the germline V gene (reference sequence). Trimming cost V 2 bases and J 4 bases, with 11 bases left between them. The CDR3 contains 14 residues. The CDR3, as DNA: TGTGCCAGCAGTTTAACAGGGCCGAGCACTGAAGCTTTCTTT. Residues: CASSLTGPSTEAFF.

V and J are TRBV15 and TRBJ2-1, with 7 nucleotides matching TRBD2. There are 16 residues in the CDR3. The J segment lost 3 bases and the V segment lost 1 base, leaving 6 bases of the junction unmatched. The germline V gene has CDR1 LNHNV and CDR2 YYDKDF (reference sequence). This CDR3 is CATSRGEGGYYNEQFF. The CDR3 nucleotides are TGTGCCACCAGCAGAGGGGAGGGAGGGTACTACAATGAGCAGTTCTTC. The full variable domain, rest sourced from reference TRBV15 and TRBJ2-1, is DAMVIQNPRYQVTQFGKPVTLSCSQTLNHNVMYWYQQKSSQAPKLLFHYYDKDFNNEADTPDNFQSRRPNTSFCFLDIRSPGLGDTAMYLCATSRGEGGYYNEQFFGPGTRLTVL.

The chain uses TRBV24-1 and TRBJ2-3, with a possible D match to TRBD2 (6 bases). The length of the CDR3 is 16 residues. Germline CDR1 reads KGHDR; CDR2 reads SFDVKD. Trimming took 0 bases from V and 2 from J, leaving 11 bases between them. CDR3 nucleotides: TGTGCCACCAGTGATTTGCTTAGCGGCCCCACAGATACGCAGTATTTT. It translates to CATSDLLSGPTDTQYF.

The V gene is TRBV9, the J gene TRBJ2-1; D remains unclear. CDR3 length: 12 residues. Germline assignment: CDR1 SGDLS and CDR2 YYNGEE. V was cut by 4 bases and J by 4 bases, with 6 bases left in between. CDR3 bases: TGTGCCAGCAGCTCCAGATACAATGAGCAGTTCTTC. Its translation: CASSSRYNEQFF.

The chain links TRBV24-1 to TRBJ2-7; 9 bases are a match to TRBD1. The CDR3 extends over 13 amino acids. Germline V lookup: CDR1 KGHDR, CDR2 SFDVKD. V lost 6 bases and J lost 6; bases outside the gene matches: 5. This CDR3 is CATSSHRGPEQYF. The CDR3 coding sequence is TGTGCCACCAGTTCCCACAGGGGGCCCGAGCAGTACTTC.

This sequence joins TRBV9 and TRBJ2-3; 7 positions agree with TRBD1. The germline V gene has CDR1 SGDLS and CDR2 YYNGEE. With V trimmed by 6 bases and J by 2 bases, 6 bases remained unmatched. This CDR3 contains 14 residues. CDR3 in DNA: TGTGCCAGCACACTAGGGGGCGTCACAGATACGCAGTATTTT. It is translated as CASTLGGVTDTQYF.

This clone has a handful of counts. This chain connects TRBV9 to TRBJ2-1; TRBD2 matches 8 bases. Germline-derived CDR1 and CDR2 are SGDLS and YYNGEE. The V segment lost 4 bases and the J segment 8 bases; nucleotides outside the gene matches: 11. The CDR3 is 15 residues long. CDR3 DNA: TGTGCCAGCAGCCCCCTTGGGACTAGGGGCTATGAGCAGTTCTTC. It encodes CASSPLGTRGYEQFF.

The gene calls are TRBV29-1 and TRBJ1-2; D not resolved. The CDR3 has 12 residues. V was clipped by 4 bases and J by 4 bases, with 10 bases between them. The V gene's germline CDR1 is SQVTM and CDR2 ANQGSEA. Written as DNA, the CDR3 is TGCAGCGTTGGTGGAGGTAGCTATGGCTACACCTTC. Translation: CSVGGGSYGYTF.

The CDR3 protein is CASSYWQAGVNEQFF. The DNA for the CDR3 is TGTGCCAGCAGCTATTGGCAAGCGGGGGTCAATGAGCAGTTCTTC. The chain uses TRBV7-2 and TRBJ2-1; TRBD2 matches at 8 bases. V lost 4 bases and J lost 6; bases outside the gene matches: 8. CDR3 length: 15 residues. Germline lookup yields CDR1 SGHTA and CDR2 FQGNSA. Full variable domain (missing parts from reference TRBV7-2 and TRBJ2-1): GAGVSQSPSNKVTEKGKDVELRCDPISGHTALYWYRQSLGQGLEFLIYFQGNSAPDKSGLPSDRFSAERTGGSVSTLTIQRTQQEDSAVYLCASSYWQAGVNEQFFGPGTRLTVL.

The genes are TRBV3-1 (or the pseudogene TRBV3-2) and TRBJ2-1, with TRBD2 matching over 11 bases. V trimming: 1 base; J trimming: 7 bases; junction bases outside the gene matches: 3. This CDR3 is 15 amino acids long. CDR1 and CDR2 from the germline V gene are LGHDT and YNNKEL (reference sequence). The CDR3 is CASSQVAGGPNEQFF. CDR3 nucleotide sequence: TGTGCCAGCAGCCAAGTAGCGGGAGGGCCTAATGAGCAGTTCTTC.

The chain has TRBV3-1 (or the pseudogene TRBV3-2) and TRBJ1-2; the D gene is possibly TRBD1 (5 bases). The CDR3 totals 12 residues. With 4 bases removed from V and 8 bases from J, the gap between germline ends came to 11 bases. In germline, CDR1 is LGHDT, CDR2 YNNKEL (reference sequence). CDR3 bases: TGTGCCAGCAGCCTGGGGGGAAGCGGCTACACCTTC. This gives the protein CASSLGGSGYTF.

This sequence joins TRBV9 and TRBJ1-4; no clear D. Trimming shortened V by 0 bases and J by 8 bases, and 14 bases separated the two germline ends. The CDR3 contains 15 residues. Germline V gene sequence: CDR1 SGDLS, CDR2 YYNGEE. Here the CDR3 DNA reads TGTGCCAGCAGCGTAGAAGGGATCGGGAGGGAAAAACTGTTTTTT. Translating gives CASSVEGIGREKLFF.

The chain carries TRBV27 and TRBJ2-7; 9 bases are shared with TRBD1. Trimming removed 5 bases from V and 3 bases from J; junction bases left unmatched: 8. This CDR3 comprises 15 residues. CDR1 MNHEY and CDR2 SMNVEV come from the germline V gene (reference sequence). CDR3 in amino acids: CASSKQGAESYEQYF. In nucleotides, the CDR3 is TGTGCCAGCAGTAAACAGGGGGCAGAGAGCTACGAGCAGTACTTC.

The rearrangement links TRBV7-3 to TRBJ2-3; 10 bases are a match to TRBD2. Germline CDR1 SGHTA, CDR2 FQGTGA. Trimming took 5 bases from V and 3 from J; bases not matched to a gene: 5. This CDR3 spans 15 amino acids. Here the CDR3 DNA reads TGTGCCAGCAGCAAAGGGACTAGCGTAACAGATACGCAGTATTTT. This translates into CASSKGTSVTDTQYF. Full variable domain (rest looked up from reference TRBV7-3 and TRBJ2-3): GAGVSQTPSNKVTEKGKYVELRCDPISGHTALYWYRQSLGQGPEFLIYFQGTGAADDSGLPNDRFFAVRPEGSVSTLKIQRTERGDSAVYLCASSKGTSVTDTQYFGPGTRLTVL.

This chain joins TRBV11-2 and TRBJ1-2; 8 nucleotides line up with TRBD1. This CDR3 is 16 amino acids long. The germline V gene encodes CDR1 SGHAT and CDR2 FQNNGV. The junction had 8 bases not matched to a gene; V was cut back by 1 base and J by 4 bases. CDR3 nucleotide sequence: TGTGCCAGCAGCTTAGCCCAGGGGGCTCGTTCCTATGGCTACACCTTC. Translated, it gives CASSLAQGARSYGYTF.

The genes are TRBV5-6 and TRBJ1-2; possibly TRBD1 for D (6 bases). CDR1 and CDR2 from the germline V gene are SGHDT and YYEEEE. The V end was cut by 2 bases, the J end by 1 base, with 9 bases between. CDR3 length equals 14 residues. CDR3 DNA sequence: TGTGCCAGCAGCTTAACACAGGGTAACTATGGCTACACCTTC. Protein: CASSLTQGNYGYTF.

The chain links TRBV7-9 to TRBJ1-2; D is perhaps TRBD1 (5 bases). CDR1 and CDR2 from the germline V gene are SEHNR and FQNEAQ (reference sequence). Trimming shortened V by 5 bases and J by 0 bases, and 10 bases separated the two germline ends. The CDR3 loop spans 14 amino acids. CDR3 sequence (DNA): TGTGCCAGCAGCCCCCCGACAGCTAACTATGGCTACACCTTC. Translated: CASSPPTANYGYTF.

The chain couples TRBV19 to TRBJ1-2, with 10 bases lining up with TRBD1. The CDR3 spans 16 residues. Germline V gene lookup returns CDR1 LNHDA and CDR2 SQIVND (reference sequence). With 6 bases clipped from V and 4 bases from J, the junction kept 11 bases outside the gene matches. The CDR3 bases are TGTGCCAGTAGCCCGAGGACAGGGGGATACCTCTATGGCTACACCTTC. This translates into CASSPRTGGYLYGYTF.

The chain carries TRBV2 and TRBJ2-1, with TRBD2 matching over 7 bases. The CDR3 is 11 residues long. Trimming at V came to 8 bases and at J to 9 bases, leaving 4 bases not matched to a gene. The V gene's germline CDR1 is SNHLY and CDR2 FYNNEI. The CDR3 nucleotides read TGTGCCAGCGGCGGGAGCGGTGAGCAGTTCTTC. Protein: CASGGSGEQFF.

The genes are TRBV18 and TRBJ2-5, with 8 positions matching TRBD2. CDR3 length: 16 amino acids. J gave up 2 bases and V 2 bases, and 7 bases lay outside the gene matches. Germline V gives CDR1 KGHSH, CDR2 LQKENI. The DNA of the CDR3 is TGTGCCAGCTCACCAATGACGGGGGGGAATCAAGAGACCCAGTACTTC. Residues: CASSPMTGGNQETQYF. Variable domain in full (rest from reference TRBV18 and TRBJ2-5): NAGVMQNPRHLVRRRGQEARLRCSPMKGHSHVYWYRQLPEEGLKFMVYLQKENIIDESGMPKERFSAEFPKEGPSILRIQQVVRGDSAAYFCASSPMTGGNQETQYFGPGTRLLVL.